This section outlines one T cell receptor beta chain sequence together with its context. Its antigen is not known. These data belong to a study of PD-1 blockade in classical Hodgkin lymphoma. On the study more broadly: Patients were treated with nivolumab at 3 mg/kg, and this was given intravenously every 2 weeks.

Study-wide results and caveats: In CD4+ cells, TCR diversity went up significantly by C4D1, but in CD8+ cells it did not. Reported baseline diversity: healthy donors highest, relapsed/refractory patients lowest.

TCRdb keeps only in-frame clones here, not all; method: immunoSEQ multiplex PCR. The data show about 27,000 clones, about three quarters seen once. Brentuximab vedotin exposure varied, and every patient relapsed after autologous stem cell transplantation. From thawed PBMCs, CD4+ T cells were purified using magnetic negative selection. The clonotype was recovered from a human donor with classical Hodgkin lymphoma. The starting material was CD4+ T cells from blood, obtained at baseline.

The CDR3 coding sequence is TGTGCCAGCAGTTACTCGGACAGGGTAAATGAGCAGTTCTTC. It specifies CASSYSDRVNEQFF. This chain uses TRBV6-6 with TRBJ2-1; TRBD1 matches at 8 bases. Germline V gene lookup returns CDR1 MNHNY and CDR2 SVGAGI (reference sequence). The CDR3 spans 14 residues. V was pared by 0 bases and J by 7 bases, with 2 bases of the junction left unmatched.